The rows below give T cell receptor beta chains drawn from one sample of a study of beta chain features in type 1 diabetes. Data came from immunoSEQ multiplex PCR; TCRdb stores just in-frame clones and leaves some out. The sample contains 970,000 or so clones, 17% of which appear only once. Material for sequencing was naive CD4+ T cells from blood. The source is a woman aged 18-29 years in good health. Each CDR3 is given with its conserved first and last residue. Each record gives: D gene, CDR3 length, J gene, clone size, V gene, CDR3 protein, CDR3 DNA. D genes are given only for firm matches. For some rows the clone size is stated as once, few or many, or as a class when expanded; others skip it.

NA | 14 | TRBJ2-7 | NA | TRBV2 | CASSRPTGFGEQYF | TGTGCTAGCAGTAGACCGACAGGTTTTGGCGAGCAGTACTTC
NA | 14 | TRBJ1-1 | NA | TRBV27 | CASSSRVSNTEAFF | TGTGCCAGCAGTTCCAGGGTTTCGAACACTGAAGCTTTCTTT
NA | 13 | TRBJ2-2 | NA | TRBV19 | CASNVHRFGELFF | TGTGCCAGTAACGTACACAGATTCGGGGAGCTGTTTTTT
NA | 16 | TRBJ2-1 | few | TRBV25-1 | CASSGYLSVLANEQFF | TGTGCCAGCAGTGGCTACCTATCGGTACTAGCCAATGAGCAGTTCTTC
NA | 10 | TRBJ2-5 | few | TRBV20-1 | CSASQETQYF | TGCAGTGCTTCCCAAGAGACCCAGTACTTC
TRBD2 | 15 | TRBJ2-1 | NA | TRBV9 | CASSPGLAGYNEQFF | TGTGCCAGCAGCCCCGGACTAGCGGGTTACAATGAGCAGTTCTTC
TRBD2 | 16 | TRBJ2-1 | NA | TRBV9 | CASSVGTSGAYNEQFF | TGTGCCAGCAGCGTAGGGACTAGCGGGGCGTACAATGAGCAGTTCTTC
NA | 15 | TRBJ2-7 | NA | TRBV7-9 | CASSPTWWGSYEQYF | TGTGCCAGCAGCCCGACCTGGTGGGGTTCATACGAGCAGTACTTC
NA | 15 | TRBJ2-1 | NA | TRBV5-4 | CASSFFQGTYNEQFF | TGTGCCAGCAGCTTTTTTCAGGGAACTTACAATGAGCAGTTCTTC
NA | 14 | TRBJ2-6 | few | TRBV21-1 | CASTEVSGANVLTF | TGTGCCAGCACCGAGGTATCTGGGGCCAACGTCCTGACTTTC
NA | 12 | TRBJ1-2 | NA | TRBV7-9 | CASSLEAGDYTF | TGTGCCAGCAGCTTAGAGGCAGGGGACTACACCTTC
TRBD1 | 15 | TRBJ1-4 | NA | TRBV28 | CASSNPGQTNEKLFF | TGTGCCAGCAGCAACCCGGGACAGACTAATGAAAAACTGTTTTTT
NA | 10 | TRBJ2-5 | NA | TRBV12-5 | CASGKETQYF | TGTGCTAGTGGGAAAGAGACCCAGTACTTC
TRBD2 | 19 | TRBJ2-3 | few | TRBV5-4 | CASRNRGSGRPGTTDTQYF | TGTGCCAGCCGTAACCGGGGTAGCGGGAGGCCCGGAACCACAGATACGCAGTATTTT
NA | 14 | TRBJ2-7 | NA | TRBV6-5 | CASRPGVASYEQYF | TGTGCCAGCAGACCGGGGGTAGCGTCCTACGAGCAGTACTTC